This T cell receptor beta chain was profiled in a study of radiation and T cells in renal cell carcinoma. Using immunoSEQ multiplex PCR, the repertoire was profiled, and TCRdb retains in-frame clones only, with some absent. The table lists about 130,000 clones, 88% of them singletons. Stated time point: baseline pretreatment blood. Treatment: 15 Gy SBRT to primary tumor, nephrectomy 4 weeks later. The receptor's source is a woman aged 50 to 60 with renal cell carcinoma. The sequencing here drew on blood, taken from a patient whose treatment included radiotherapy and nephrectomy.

CDR3 DNA sequence: TGTGCCAGCAGTAACAGTCAAAATTCACCCCTCCACTTT. Translating gives CASSNSQNSPLHF. The chain carries TRBV9 and TRBJ1-6, with D unresolved. This CDR3 comprises 13 residues. Trimming removed 5 bases at V and 7 bases at J, with 10 bases between. In germline, CDR1 is SGDLS, CDR2 YYNGEE.